Listed below are T cell receptor beta chains from one sample, sequenced in a study of cytomegalovirus exposure and HLA in healthy donors. Data came from immunoSEQ multiplex PCR; TCRdb stores just in-frame clones and leaves some out. The data show about 170,000 clones, roughly three quarters seen once. What was sequenced was PBMCs. These receptors were taken from a woman aged 45 to 65 in good health and CMV-seropositive. Both conserved end residues are part of each CDR3. Fields, in order: V gene, J gene, CDR3 protein.

v_call: TRBV7-3
j_call: TRBJ2-1
cdr3_aa: CASSTYGQRGGDEQFF

v_call: TRBV5-1
j_call: TRBJ2-5
cdr3_aa: CASRPGPKETQYF

v_call: TRBV5-4
j_call: TRBJ2-3
cdr3_aa: CASSFSGAFTDTQYF

v_call: TRBV7-9
j_call: TRBJ2-7
cdr3_aa: CASSLGPGGLREQYF

v_call: TRBV30
j_call: TRBJ1-5
cdr3_aa: CAWSVGQGDQPQHF

v_call: TRBV30
j_call: TRBJ2-3
cdr3_aa: CAWSDGQARTDTQYF

v_call: TRBV7-6
j_call: TRBJ1-5
cdr3_aa: CASSPRAGGGQPQHF

v_call: TRBV30
j_call: NA
cdr3_aa: CAWVGQGAPFNKRRSNYEQYF

v_call: TRBV25-1
j_call: TRBJ2-2
cdr3_aa: CARSRSPTGELFF

v_call: TRBV7-9
j_call: TRBJ2-7
cdr3_aa: CASSLKSLTSGGTSYEQYF

v_call: TRBV5-4
j_call: TRBJ2-5
cdr3_aa: CASSLVGEETQYF

v_call: TRBV7-8
j_call: TRBJ1-5
cdr3_aa: CASSAGQGQPQHF

v_call: TRBV23-1
j_call: TRBJ1-5
cdr3_aa: CASSQGRQGYCQPQHF

v_call: TRBV9
j_call: TRBJ1-3
cdr3_aa: CASSVDEGRGHTIYF

v_call: TRBV5-1
j_call: TRBJ1-4
cdr3_aa: CASRPGQGVPNEKLFF

v_call: TRBV7-6
j_call: TRBJ2-3
cdr3_aa: CASRPGQLSPDTQYF

v_call: TRBV11-2
j_call: TRBJ1-5
cdr3_aa: CASSLGGARSNQPQHF

v_call: TRBV5-1
j_call: TRBJ2-7
cdr3_aa: CASSLARTATYEQYF

v_call: TRBV9
j_call: TRBJ2-2
cdr3_aa: CASSVGSPGELFF

v_call: TRBV14
j_call: TRBJ1-4
cdr3_aa: CASSQERTGGREKLFF

v_call: TRBV2
j_call: TRBJ1-2
cdr3_aa: CASSEARTGAYGYTF

v_call: TRBV29-1
j_call: TRBJ1-1
cdr3_aa: CSVEDLGGGEYAFF

v_call: TRBV6-1
j_call: TRBJ2-5
cdr3_aa: CASRASRETQYF

v_call: TRBV7-9
j_call: TRBJ1-2
cdr3_aa: CASSFRDGYTF

v_call: TRBV6-6
j_call: TRBJ1-3
cdr3_aa: CASSDRGGLRNTIYF

v_call: TRBV18
j_call: TRBJ1-1
cdr3_aa: CASSPLGQSDTEAFF

v_call: TRBV2
j_call: TRBJ2-7
cdr3_aa: CASRGLANSYEQYF

v_call: TRBV11-2
j_call: TRBJ1-5
cdr3_aa: CASSKGAGENQPQHF

v_call: TRBV30
j_call: TRBJ1-2
cdr3_aa: CAWDTDRGDGYTF

v_call: TRBV13
j_call: TRBJ1-6
cdr3_aa: CASSITAGYNSPLHF

v_call: TRBV2
j_call: TRBJ1-1
cdr3_aa: CASSVTGGIVAEAFF

v_call: TRBV5-1
j_call: TRBJ1-5
cdr3_aa: CASSLGTGGGQPQHF

v_call: TRBV10-3
j_call: TRBJ2-5
cdr3_aa: CAISDRGRETQYF

v_call: TRBV18
j_call: TRBJ2-1
cdr3_aa: CASSPGQSYNEQFF

v_call: TRBV7-9
j_call: TRBJ1-2
cdr3_aa: CASSPTDDGGYTF